These 21 T cell receptor beta chains were sequenced from one sample in a study of blood T cell repertoires in COVID-19. Some clones are missing from TCRdb's copy, which holds only in-frame ones; the method was immunoSEQ multiplex PCR. The data show 85,000 to 95,000 clones, about 78% seen once. The sequenced sample was peripheral blood. All receptors derive from a woman of 80 years or more with acute or convalescent COVID-19.

The chain combines TRBV18 with TRBJ2-5; no firm D call. CDR1 is KGHSH and CDR2 is LQKENI in the germline V gene. The CDR3 sequence is 14 residues long. The V end was cut by 0 bases, the J end by 2 bases, with 7 bases between. CDR3 protein: CASSPPASQETQYF. As DNA, the CDR3 is TGTGCCAGCTCACCACCGGCATCTCAAGAGACCCAGTACTTC.

This clone was observed a few times. V gene TRBV3-1 (or the pseudogene TRBV3-2) combines with J gene TRBJ2-3; 12 bases fit TRBD1. CDR1 and CDR2 (germline): LGHDT, YNNKEL (reference sequence). CDR3 length: 16 residues. J was trimmed by 4 bases and V by 4 bases; bases with no gene match: 6. The CDR3 loop is CASSLAGTGGADTQYF. The CDR3 coding sequence is TGTGCCAGCAGCCTAGCCGGGACAGGGGGCGCAGATACGCAGTATTTT.

This clone came up a few times. The rearrangement uses TRBV4-1 and TRBJ2-2; TRBD1 might be the D (5 bases). Germline V gene lookup returns CDR1 MGHRA and CDR2 YSYEKL. This CDR3 region has 16 residues. V was trimmed by 1 base and J by 3 bases, leaving 12 bases between them. CDR3 sequence: CASSQVKGWDTGELFF. In DNA form, the CDR3 reads TGCGCCAGCAGCCAAGTGAAGGGGTGGGACACCGGGGAGCTGTTTTTT.

CDR3 bases: TGTGCCAGCAGCATCCTGGACAGCTCCCTTTACAATGAGCAGTTCTTC. This gives the protein CASSILDSSLYNEQFF. The rearrangement uses TRBV13 and TRBJ2-1; D might be TRBD1 (6 bases). CDR3 length: 16 amino acids. CDR1 is PRHDT, CDR2 FYEKMQ, per germline (reference sequence). Trimming shortened V by 5 bases and J by 4 bases, and 18 bases separated the two germline ends.

V gene TRBV5-1 combines with J gene TRBJ2-7; TRBD1 is a possible D gene (6 bases). The CDR3 length is 13 residues. V was shortened by 0 bases and J by 6 bases, with 10 bases between the two germline ends. Germline CDR1 SGHRS, CDR2 YFSETQ. Here the CDR3 DNA reads TGCGCCAGCAGCTTGGACAGGGTAGGCGAGCAGTACTTC. Protein product: CASSLDRVGEQYF.

The chain links TRBV29-1 to TRBJ2-3; perhaps TRBD2 as D (5 bases). V was clipped by 7 bases and J by 3 bases, with 14 bases between them. Germline lookup yields CDR1 SQVTM and CDR2 ANQGSEA. The CDR3 has 13 residues. CDR3 residues: CSGWQSGTDTQYF. The CDR3, as DNA: TGCAGCGGTTGGCAAAGCGGTACAGATACGCAGTATTTT.

This chain uses TRBV27 with TRBJ2-5; 9 bases are a match to TRBD2. CDR1 is MNHEY, CDR2 SMNVEV, per germline (reference sequence). This CDR3 spans 18 amino acids. Trimming removed 4 bases from V and 5 bases from J; junction bases left unmatched: 17. The CDR3 region has the DNA TGTGCCAGCAGTTCTCCGGCCCTTGGGCGGGGGGGCCGGGAGACCCAGTACTTC. Its protein is CASSSPALGRGGRETQYF.

This chain joins TRBV10-3 and TRBJ1-4, with 10 bases that match TRBD1. V was clipped by 6 bases and J by 3 bases; unmatched bases: 13. Per the germline V gene, CDR1 is ENHRY and CDR2 is SYGVKD. The CDR3 spans 18 residues. CDR3 DNA: TGTGCCATCAGCCCGACAGGGGGCTTCGTAGCACCTAATGAAAAACTGTTTTTT. Protein sequence: CAISPTGGFVAPNEKLFF.

This sequence joins TRBV19 and TRBJ1-2; D remains unclear. The CDR3 is 16 amino acids. CDR1 and CDR2 from the germline V gene are LNHDA and SQIVND (reference sequence). Between the trimmed V and J ends, which lost 6 bases and 1 base, there was a span of 18 bases. The CDR3 spells CASSPPRLSINYGYTF. The CDR3 region has the DNA TGTGCCAGTAGCCCACCCAGGCTCTCCATTAACTATGGCTACACCTTC.

This clone was counted a few times. This chain joins TRBV28 and TRBJ2-4, with 7 bases matching TRBD1. This CDR3 region has 15 residues. Germline assignment: CDR1 MDHEN and CDR2 SYDVKM. J was trimmed by 7 bases and V by 4 bases; bases with no gene match: 10. The CDR3 reads CASSSSATGNNIQYF. DNA of the CDR3: TGTGCCAGCAGTTCCTCCGCGACAGGGAATAACATTCAGTACTTC.

This chain links TRBV28 with TRBJ1-1; D gene ambiguous. Trimming left V 3 bases short and J 1 base short, with 9 bases between. Per the germline V gene, CDR1 is MDHEN and CDR2 is SYDVKM. The CDR3 runs to 14 residues. CDR3 coding DNA: TGTGCCAGCAGTTTCCTAACTGGGAACACTGAAGCTTTCTTT. The encoded protein is CASSFLTGNTEAFF.

V usage is TRBV5-8 and J usage is TRBJ2-1; 13 nucleotides align to TRBD2. The V and J ends lost 1 base and 7 bases, in that order; junction bases with no gene match: 5. CDR1 is SGHTS and CDR2 is YDEGEE in the germline V gene. This CDR3 region has 16 residues. CDR3 protein: CASSLRTSGRVNEQFF. In nucleotides, the CDR3 is TGTGCCAGCAGCTTGAGGACTAGCGGGAGAGTGAATGAGCAGTTCTTC.

The table lists this clone with a few counts. V usage is TRBV7-2 and J usage is TRBJ1-4; no firm D call. The CDR3 loop spans 15 amino acids. The germline gives CDR1 SGHTA, CDR2 FQGNSA. Trimming took 5 bases from V and 10 from J, leaving 20 bases between them. CDR3 sequence (DNA): TGTGCCAGCAGCCCCCCGGGGATCTCCAGCGGAAAACTGTTTTTT. Amino acid sequence: CASSPPGISSGKLFF.

This clone appeared a few times. V and J are TRBV7-9 and TRBJ1-1, with D unresolved. The CDR3 totals 12 residues. V was pared by 4 bases and J by 3 bases, with 6 bases between. Germline V gives CDR1 SEHNR, CDR2 FQNEAQ (reference sequence). The CDR3 sequence: CASSWRDTEAFF. CDR3 nucleotide sequence: TGTGCCAGCAGCTGGCGGGACACTGAAGCTTTCTTT.

This sequence joins TRBV4-1 and TRBJ1-2, with 12 bases aligning to TRBD1. In germline, CDR1 is MGHRA, CDR2 YSYEKL. V shed 2 bases and J 7 bases; nucleotides not matched to a gene: 8. This CDR3 is 16 amino acids long. DNA for the CDR3: TGCGCCAGCAGCCAAACCCCGGGACAGGGGGCACGTGGCTACACCTTC. Protein: CASSQTPGQGARGYTF.

There are a few counts of this clone. The V call is TRBV3-1 (or the pseudogene TRBV3-2), the J call TRBJ1-2, with D possibly TRBD1 on 6 matching bases. The V gene's germline CDR1 is LGHDT and CDR2 YNNKEL (reference sequence). The V end was cut by 6 bases, the J end by 4 bases, with 12 bases between. This CDR3 has 13 amino acids. CDR3 in DNA: TGTGCCAGCAGAGAGACAGGAAGCTATGGCTACACCTTC. This sequence encodes CASRETGSYGYTF.

Here the CDR3 reads CASSESEQAYGYTF. The CDR3 coding sequence is TGTGCCAGCAGTGAAAGTGAACAGGCCTATGGCTACACCTTC. This rearrangement joins TRBV2 to TRBJ1-2, with a possible D match to TRBD1 (5 bases). With 2 bases removed from V and 4 bases from J, the gap between germline ends came to 11 bases. This CDR3 region has 14 residues. Germline lookup yields CDR1 SNHLY and CDR2 FYNNEI.

The chain carries TRBV5-6 and TRBJ2-5, with TRBD1 matching 9 bases. Germline V gives CDR1 SGHDT, CDR2 YYEEEE. V trimming: 7 bases; J trimming: 5 bases; junction bases outside the gene matches: 6. The CDR3 contains 13 residues. The CDR3: CASSPTGGETQYF. The CDR3 DNA is TGTGCCAGCTCCCCGACAGGGGGTGAGACCCAGTACTTC.

The chain has TRBV7-9 and TRBJ1-2, with unresolved D. This CDR3 comprises 15 residues. The germline CDR1 and CDR2 sequences are SEHNR and FQNEAQ (reference sequence). Trimming took off 4 bases at V and 4 bases at J, with 16 bases between the two ends. The CDR3 DNA reads as TGTGCCAGCAGCTCCGCGACAAGTTTCACCTATGGCTACACCTTC. Translated: CASSSATSFTYGYTF.

The chain couples TRBV4-1 to TRBJ1-4; D unclear. Germline V gene data show CDR1 as MGHRA and CDR2 as YSYEKL. Trimming pared 4 bases from V and 8 bases from J, leaving 17 bases between. The CDR3 extends over 15 amino acids. The CDR3: CASSPRISYAEKLFF. CDR3 bases: TGCGCCAGCAGCCCGAGGATATCCTACGCCGAAAAACTGTTTTTT.

This chain joins TRBV6-5 and TRBJ2-7; TRBD1 might be the D (6 bases). V shed 5 bases and J shed 6 bases, with 14 bases lying between them. Germline V gene data show CDR1 as MNHEY and CDR2 as SVGAGI. CDR3 length equals 13 residues. This chain's CDR3 is CASSRKGGTEQYF. CDR3 DNA sequence: TGTGCCAGCAGTCGTAAAGGGGGTACCGAGCAGTACTTC.